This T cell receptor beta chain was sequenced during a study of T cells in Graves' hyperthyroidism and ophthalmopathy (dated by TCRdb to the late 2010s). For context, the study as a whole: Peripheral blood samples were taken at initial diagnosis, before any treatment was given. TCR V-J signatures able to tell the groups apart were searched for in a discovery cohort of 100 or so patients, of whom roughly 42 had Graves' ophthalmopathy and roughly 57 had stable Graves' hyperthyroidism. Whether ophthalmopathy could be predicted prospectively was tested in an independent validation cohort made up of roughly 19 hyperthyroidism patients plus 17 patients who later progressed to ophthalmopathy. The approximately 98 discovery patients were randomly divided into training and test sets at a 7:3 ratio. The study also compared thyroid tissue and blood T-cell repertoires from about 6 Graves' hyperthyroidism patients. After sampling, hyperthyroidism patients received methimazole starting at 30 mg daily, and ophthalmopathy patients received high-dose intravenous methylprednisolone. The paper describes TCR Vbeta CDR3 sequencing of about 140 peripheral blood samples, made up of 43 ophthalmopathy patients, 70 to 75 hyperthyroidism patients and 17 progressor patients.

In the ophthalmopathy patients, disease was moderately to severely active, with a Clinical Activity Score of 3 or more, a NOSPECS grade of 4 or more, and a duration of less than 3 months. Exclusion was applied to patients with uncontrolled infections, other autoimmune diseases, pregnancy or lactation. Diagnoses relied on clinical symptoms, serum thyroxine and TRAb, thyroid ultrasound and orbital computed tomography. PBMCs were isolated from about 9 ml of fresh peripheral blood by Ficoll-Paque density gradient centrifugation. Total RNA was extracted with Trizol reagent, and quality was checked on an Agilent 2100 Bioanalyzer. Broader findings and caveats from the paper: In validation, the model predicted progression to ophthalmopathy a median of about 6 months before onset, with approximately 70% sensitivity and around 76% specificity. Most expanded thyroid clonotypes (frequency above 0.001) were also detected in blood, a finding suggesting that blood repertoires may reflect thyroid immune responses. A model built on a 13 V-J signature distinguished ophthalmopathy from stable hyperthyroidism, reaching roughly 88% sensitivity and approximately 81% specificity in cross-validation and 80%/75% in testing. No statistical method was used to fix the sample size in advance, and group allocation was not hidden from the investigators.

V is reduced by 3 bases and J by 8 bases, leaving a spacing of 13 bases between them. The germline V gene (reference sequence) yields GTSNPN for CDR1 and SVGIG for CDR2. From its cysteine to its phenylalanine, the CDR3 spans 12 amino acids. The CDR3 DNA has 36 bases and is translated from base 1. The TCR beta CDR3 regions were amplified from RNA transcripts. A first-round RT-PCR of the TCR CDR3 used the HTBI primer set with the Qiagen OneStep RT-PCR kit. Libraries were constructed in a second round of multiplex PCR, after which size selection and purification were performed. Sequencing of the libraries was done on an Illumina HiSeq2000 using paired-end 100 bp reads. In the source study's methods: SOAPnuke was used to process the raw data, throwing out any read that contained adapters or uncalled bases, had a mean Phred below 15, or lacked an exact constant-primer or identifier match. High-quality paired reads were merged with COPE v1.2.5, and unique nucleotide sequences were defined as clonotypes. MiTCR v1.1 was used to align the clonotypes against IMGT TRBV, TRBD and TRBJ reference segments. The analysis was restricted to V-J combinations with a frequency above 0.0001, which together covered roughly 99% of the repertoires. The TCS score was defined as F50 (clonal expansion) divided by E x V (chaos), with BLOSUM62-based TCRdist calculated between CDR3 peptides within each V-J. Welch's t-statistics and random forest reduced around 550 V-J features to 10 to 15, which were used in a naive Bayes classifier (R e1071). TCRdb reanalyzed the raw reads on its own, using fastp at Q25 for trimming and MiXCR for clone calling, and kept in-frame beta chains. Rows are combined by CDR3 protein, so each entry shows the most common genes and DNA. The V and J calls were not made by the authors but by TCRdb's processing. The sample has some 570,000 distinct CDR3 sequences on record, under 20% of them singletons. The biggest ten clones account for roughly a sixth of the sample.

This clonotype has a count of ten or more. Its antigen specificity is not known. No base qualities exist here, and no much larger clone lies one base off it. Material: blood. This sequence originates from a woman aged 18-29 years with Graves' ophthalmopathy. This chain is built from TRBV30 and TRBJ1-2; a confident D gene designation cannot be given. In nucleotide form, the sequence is TGTGCCTGGAGACCCTACGCCCGGGGCTACACCTTC. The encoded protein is CAWRPYARGYTF.